Shown below are 18 T cell receptor beta chains from a single sample sequenced in a study of cytotoxic CD8 clonotypes in ibrutinib-treated CLL. Clones were sequenced by immunoSEQ multiplex PCR, and TCRdb holds only the in-frame ones, with some missing. The table shows around 200,000 clones, with 75% to 85% occurring only once. The source was PBMCs, collected after 12 months of ibrutinib treatment. The receptors derive from a human donor with chronic lymphocytic leukemia.

V gene TRBV5-4 combines with J gene TRBJ2-1; TRBD2 agrees at 11 bases. Germline V CDR1 and CDR2: SGHNT, YYREEE (reference sequence). The CDR3 extends over 17 amino acids. V lost 3 bases, J lost 0 bases, and 5 bases stayed unmatched. The CDR3 region is CASSSTSGGDSYNEQFF. The DNA of the CDR3 is TGTGCCAGCAGCTCCACTAGCGGGGGAGACTCCTACAATGAGCAGTTCTTC.

The chain recombines TRBV6-5 with TRBJ2-7; 7 bases align to TRBD1. V shed 6 bases and J 2 bases; nucleotides not matched to a gene: 10. CDR3 size: 15 residues. Germline assignment: CDR1 MNHEY and CDR2 SVGAGI. This CDR3 is CASSLTGTAAYEQYF. The CDR3, as DNA: TGTGCCAGCAGCCTTACCGGGACAGCCGCCTACGAGCAGTACTTC.

The chain is built from TRBV1 and TRBJ2-1; TRBD2, the table's D call, lacks a check against the DNA. TRBV1 is recorded as a pseudogene. The CDR3 runs to 14 residues. The CDR3 nucleotides read TGCACCAGCAGCCAGGGGGGGGGCAACAATGAGCAGTTCTTC. Protein product: CTSSQGGGNNEQFF.

Only one count was recorded for this clone. The chain has TRBV18 and TRBJ2-5, with TRBD1 matching over 8 bases. The germline CDR1 and CDR2 sequences are KGHSH and LQKENI. There are 14 residues in the CDR3. Unmatched junction bases numbered 4, after V lost 2 bases and J lost 5 bases. The CDR3 coding sequence is TGTGCCAGCTCACCAAGACAGGGGAGTGAGACCCAGTACTTC. Its translation is CASSPRQGSETQYF.

The chain carries TRBV2 and TRBJ2-3; D is uncertain. This CDR3 has 14 residues. Germline assignment: CDR1 SNHLY and CDR2 FYNNEI. Trimming left V 4 bases short and J 1 base short, with 9 bases between. The CDR3 sequence is CASSVLEGTDTQYF. The CDR3 nucleotides are TGTGCCAGCAGTGTGCTAGAGGGCACAGATACGCAGTATTTT.

In this sample, this clone turned up a few times. The CDR3 sequence is CASSQGQYQPQHF. CDR3 nucleotide sequence: TGTGCCAGCAGCCAAGGTCAGTATCAGCCCCAGCATTTT. This chain uses TRBV14 with TRBJ1-5, with D uncertain. This CDR3 spans 13 amino acids. CDR1 SGHDN and CDR2 FVKESK come from the germline V gene. Trimming removed 1 base at V and 5 bases at J, with 6 bases between.

This chain uses TRBV13 with TRBJ2-3; 11 nucleotides agree with TRBD2. Germline V gives CDR1 PRHDT, CDR2 FYEKMQ (reference sequence). The ends lost 9 bases at V and 4 bases at J; junction bases unmatched: 9. The CDR3 runs 15 residues. CDR3 sequence reads: CASAGLAGGPDTQYF. CDR3 bases: TGTGCCAGTGCAGGGCTAGCGGGGGGTCCAGATACGCAGTATTTT.

V usage is TRBV27 and J usage is TRBJ2-3; D ambiguous. Per the germline V gene, CDR1 is MNHEY and CDR2 is SMNVEV (reference sequence). Trimming left V 6 bases short and J 0 bases short, with 7 bases between. The CDR3 runs 13 residues. Here the CDR3 reads CASRLSSTDTQYF. In DNA form, the CDR3 reads TGTGCCAGCAGACTTTCAAGCACAGATACGCAGTATTTT.

J is TRBJ1-5 and V is TRBV28, with TRBD1 matching over 10 bases. There are 18 residues in the CDR3. Germline V lookup: CDR1 MDHEN, CDR2 SYDVKM. Germline trimming cut 8 bases from V and 6 bases from J; bases unmatched to any gene: 19. In DNA form, the CDR3 reads TGTGCCAGCGGGGGCCCCGGGACAGGGGTTTTTGTTAGTCAGCCCCAGCATTTT. It translates to CASGGPGTGVFVSQPQHF.

This clone came up a few times. The CDR3 loop is CASSHSGQGAVVREQYF. The CDR3 DNA sequence: TGTGCCAGCAGCCATTCGGGACAGGGGGCGGTTGTTCGCGAGCAGTACTTC. The chain recombines TRBV2 with TRBJ2-7; 12 bases are shared with TRBD1. Per the germline V gene, CDR1 is SNHLY and CDR2 is FYNNEI. J was trimmed by 6 bases and V by 6 bases; bases with no gene match: 15. The CDR3 extends over 17 amino acids. The whole variable domain, filled in from reference TRBV2 and TRBJ2-7, reads EPEVTQTPSHQVTQMGQEVILRCVPISNHLYFYWYRQILGQKVEFLVSFYNNEISEKSEIFDDQFSVERPDGSNFTLKIRSTKLEDSAMYFCASSHSGQGAVVREQYFGPGTRLTVT.

This clone was observed once. This sequence joins TRBV11-1 and TRBJ1-1; 9 bases are a match to TRBD1. The V gene end was trimmed by 3 bases and the J gene end by 10 bases; junction bases not matched to a gene: 6. In germline, CDR1 is SGHAT, CDR2 FQDESV (reference sequence). This CDR3 region has 13 residues. CDR3 amino acids: CASSFGDRDRAFF. CDR3 coding DNA: TGTGCCAGCAGCTTCGGGGACAGGGACAGAGCTTTCTTT.

This clone was found a few times. The chain carries TRBV10-3 and TRBJ1-2, with a possible D match to TRBD1 (5 bases). Germline loops: CDR1 ENHRY, CDR2 SYGVKD. The CDR3 extends over 14 amino acids. The V end lost 6 bases, the J end lost 4 bases, and 15 bases lay between the germline ends. Written as DNA, the CDR3 is TGTGCCATCAGCGGGGCACAGAAAGGCTATGGCTACACCTTC. Translating it yields CAISGAQKGYGYTF.

This clone was seen once. The J gene is TRBJ1-1, the V gene TRBV6-6; D is perhaps TRBD1 (5 bases). The CDR3 sequence is 13 residues long. The V gene lost 6 bases and the J gene lost 10 bases, with 18 bases spanning the gap. Germline V CDR1 and CDR2: MNHNY, SVGAGI (reference sequence). The CDR3 here is CASSHVSRVSAFF. CDR3 nucleotides: TGTGCCAGCAGCCATGTCAGCAGGGTCTCAGCTTTCTTT.

This sequence joins TRBV27 and TRBJ1-6, with D unresolved. CDR1 and CDR2 (germline): MNHEY, SMNVEV (reference sequence). V lost 7 bases and J 6 bases, leaving 10 bases between the germline ends. This CDR3 is 13 amino acids long. The CDR3, as DNA: TGTGCCAGCATGAAATACGGTAATTCACCCCTCCACTTT. It yields the protein CASMKYGNSPLHF.

The V call is TRBV29-1, the J call TRBJ2-7; 9 bases are a match to TRBD1. The V gene end was trimmed by 7 bases and the J gene end by 3 bases; junction bases not matched to a gene: 7. CDR1 is SQVTM, CDR2 ANQGSEA, per germline. There are 13 residues in the CDR3. The CDR3 is CSARTGVGYEQYF. The CDR3 nucleotides read TGCAGCGCCCGGACAGGGGTTGGCTACGAGCAGTACTTC.

There are a few counts of this clone. This chain links TRBV4-1 with TRBJ1-4; D might be TRBD1 (5 bases). The CDR3 is made up of 14 amino acids. The germline V gene has CDR1 MGHRA and CDR2 YSYEKL. V lost 2 bases and J 7 bases, leaving 11 bases between the germline ends. This chain's CDR3 is CASSQQGSSEKLFF. CDR3 DNA sequence: TGCGCCAGCAGCCAACAGGGTTCCTCTGAAAAACTGTTTTTT.

This rearrangement joins TRBV6-5 to TRBJ2-1, with D possibly being TRBD1 (5 bases). Per the germline V gene, CDR1 is MNHEY and CDR2 is SVGAGI. The CDR3 is 13 residues long. V lost 10 bases and J 6 bases, leaving 16 bases between the germline ends. CDR3 DNA sequence: TGTGCCACCCACCGGACATGGGGCAATGAGCAGTTCTTC. Its protein product is CATHRTWGNEQFF.

V and J are TRBV19 and TRBJ2-5; a possible D gene is TRBD2 (7 bases). Germline V lookup: CDR1 LNHDA, CDR2 SQIVND (reference sequence). V lost 3 bases to trimming and J lost 4 bases, with 12 bases between them. This CDR3 spans 14 amino acids. The CDR3 DNA follows: TGTGCCAGTAGTATGGGGGGGGCGGGAGAGACCCAGTACTTC. As protein: CASSMGGAGETQYF.